The 9 T cell receptor beta chains reported below all come from one sample, sequenced in a study of T-cell memory formation after mild COVID-19. TCRdb fed the 5' RACE reads into MiXCR, producing one record per CDR3 protein. Of roughly 560,000 distinct CDR3 sequences listed, around 21% were seen once; the top ten hold roughly an eighth. What was sequenced was PBMCs or a T cell subset sorted from them (not recorded which). These receptors were collected from an adult woman who had mild COVID-19 (a few samples of this study predate the infection). Cell type and time point are not known.

The chain combines TRBV5-1 with TRBJ2-7, with TRBD1 matching 10 bases. J was trimmed by 6 bases and V by 3 bases; bases with no gene match: 15. Germline CDR1 and CDR2: SGHRS and YFSETQ. CDR3 size: 17 residues. DNA of the CDR3: TGCGCCAGCAGCTCATCTCTCACCGGGACAGGGGTTCGCGAGCAGTACTTC. Translated: CASSSSLTGTGVREQYF.

This clonotype was counted a single time. The chain uses TRBV7-9 and TRBJ1-2, with D uncertain. V lost 3 bases, J lost 4 bases, and 12 bases lay in between. The CDR3 is 14 amino acids. CDR1 and CDR2 from the germline V gene are SEHNR and FQNEAQ (reference sequence). The CDR3 sequence is CASSLEQNFYGYTF. CDR3 in DNA: TGTGCCAGCAGCTTGGAGCAGAACTTCTATGGCTACACCTTC.

The chain has TRBV11-2 and TRBJ2-1; perhaps TRBD2 as D (7 bases). Germline V gene data show CDR1 as SGHAT and CDR2 as FQNNGV. V lost 2 bases, J lost 0 bases, and 17 bases lay in between. The length of the CDR3 is 18 residues. The DNA of the CDR3 is TGTGCCAGCAGCTTAAGTAGGGGGGGCGGAAGCTCCTACAATGAGCAGTTCTTC. As protein: CASSLSRGGGSSYNEQFF.

The table lists this clonotype with a few counts. The rearrangement links TRBV12-3 or TRBV12-4 to TRBJ1-1, with D uncertain. The CDR3 totals 14 residues. Trimming removed 3 bases at V and 0 bases at J, with 8 bases between. This chain's CDR3 is CASSFFGLNTEAFF. The CDR3 nucleotides read TGTGCCAGCAGTTTCTTCGGCCTGAACACTGAAGCTTTCTTT.

This clonotype has only a few counts. The V call is TRBV10-3, the J call TRBJ1-2, with D uncertain. Trimming cost V 5 bases and J 1 base, with 14 bases left between them. The CDR3 runs to 15 residues. The germline V gene has CDR1 ENHRY and CDR2 SYGVKD. The CDR3 nucleotides read TGTGCCATCAGTAGAGGGTTACCGGATAACTATGGCTACACCTTC. Encoded protein: CAISRGLPDNYGYTF.

This sequence joins TRBV5-5 and TRBJ2-3; the D gene is possibly TRBD2 (7 bases). The length of the CDR3 is 14 residues. Germline V lookup: CDR1 SGHKS, CDR2 YYEKEE (reference sequence). V lost 6 bases and J 5 bases, leaving 16 bases between the germline ends. The CDR3 is CASTRGRGRDTQYF. For the CDR3, the DNA is TGTGCCAGCACGAGGGGGAGGGGCAGAGATACGCAGTATTTT.

This chain connects TRBV5-5 to TRBJ2-1; 12 bases match TRBD2. Per the germline V gene, CDR1 is SGHKS and CDR2 is YYEKEE (reference sequence). V dropped 5 bases and J dropped 4; count of bases not matched to a gene: 7. The CDR3 spans 16 residues. The CDR3 region has the DNA TGTGCCAGCAGTTATCCGGGACTAGCGGGTTACAATGAGCAGTTCTTC. Its protein product is CASSYPGLAGYNEQFF. Full variable domain (outside the CDR3, taken from reference TRBV5-5 and TRBJ2-1): DAGVTQSPTHLIKTRGQQVTLRCSPISGHKSVSWYQQVLGQGPQFIFQYYEKEERGRGNFPDRFSARQFPNYSSELNVNALLLGDSALYLCASSYPGLAGYNEQFFGPGTRLTVL.

The chain couples TRBV30 to TRBJ2-2, with 9 bases matching TRBD1. Germline loops: CDR1 GTSNPN, CDR2 SVGIG (reference sequence). The CDR3 is made up of 15 amino acids. Trimming cost V 4 bases and J 5 bases; bases outside gene matches: 8. The CDR3 DNA is TGTGCCTGGATGGTGACGGACAGGGGAACCGGGGAGCTGTTTTTT. Translation: CAWMVTDRGTGELFF.

The chain uses TRBV30 and TRBJ1-2; D might be TRBD1 (6 bases). The CDR3 extends over 11 amino acids. Trimming removed 3 bases from V and 7 bases from J, with 9 bases in between. Germline V gene sequence: CDR1 GTSNPN, CDR2 SVGIG (reference sequence). The CDR3 region has the DNA TGTGCCTGGAGAACAGGGTCTGGCTACACCTTC. Translated: CAWRTGSGYTF.